This T cell receptor beta chain originates from a study of cytomegalovirus exposure and HLA in healthy donors. Comments on this clone: Its antigen is unidentified.

Germline assignment: CDR1 MGHRA and CDR2 YSYEKL. V was trimmed by 6 bases and J by 0 bases, leaving 15 bases between them. CDR3 length: 16 amino acids. The study's findings and limits: In an earlier analysis, in some 540 donors, most V segments appeared productive either ~90% or ~30% of the time.

PCR used 60 Vbeta primers and 13 Jbeta primers. Repertoires were generated with immunoSEQ multiplex PCR, while TCRdb's copy carries only in-frame clones and drops some. The table records over 100,000 clones, nearly 75% of them present only once. Material for sequencing was PBMCs. The chain couples TRBV4-1 to TRBJ1-3; D perhaps matches TRBD1 (6 bases). The TCR was taken from a man aged 25 to 40 in good health and CMV-seropositive. CDR3 region: CASRRGEGTSGNTIYF. Here the CDR3 DNA reads TGCGCCAGCAGAAGGGGGGAGGGAACCTCTGGAAACACCATATATTTT.